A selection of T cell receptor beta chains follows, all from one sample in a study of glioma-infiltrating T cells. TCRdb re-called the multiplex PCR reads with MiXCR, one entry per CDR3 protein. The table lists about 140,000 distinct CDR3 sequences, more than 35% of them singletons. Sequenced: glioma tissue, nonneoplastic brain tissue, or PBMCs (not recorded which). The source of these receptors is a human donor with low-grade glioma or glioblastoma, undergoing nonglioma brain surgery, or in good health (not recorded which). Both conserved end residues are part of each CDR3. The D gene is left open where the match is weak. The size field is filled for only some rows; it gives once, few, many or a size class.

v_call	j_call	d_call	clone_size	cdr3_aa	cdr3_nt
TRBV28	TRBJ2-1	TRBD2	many	CASRETGTSGDYIFNNEQFF	TGTGCCAGCAGGGAGACCGGGACTAGCGGGGATTATATTTTCAACAATGAGCAGTTCTTC
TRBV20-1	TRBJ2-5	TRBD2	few	CSAQGGAETQYF	TGCAGTGCCCAGGGAGGGGCAGAGACCCAGTACTTC
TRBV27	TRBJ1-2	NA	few	CASSFGINYGYTF	TGTGCCAGCAGTTTTGGAATCAACTATGGCTACACCTTC
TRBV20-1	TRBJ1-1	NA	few	CSAPQSSYTEAFF	TGCAGTGCTCCACAAAGTTCCTACACTGAAGCTTTCTTT
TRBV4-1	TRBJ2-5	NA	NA	CASGQVVDRKETQYF	TGCGCCAGCGGCCAAGTGGTAGACAGGAAAGAGACCCAGTACTTC
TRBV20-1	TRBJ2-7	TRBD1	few	CSASDRGDEQYF	TGCAGTGCCTCGGACAGGGGAGACGAGCAGTACTTC
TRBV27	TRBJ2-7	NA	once	CASKTAVLSYEQYF	TGTGCCAGCAAGACGGCAGTCCTCTCCTACGAGCAGTACTTC
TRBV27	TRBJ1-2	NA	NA	CASGGGNHGYTF	TGTGCCAGCGGGGGCGGTAACCATGGCTACACCTTC
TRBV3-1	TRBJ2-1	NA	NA	CASSGQAGAYYNEQFF	TGTGCCAGCAGCGGTCAAGCGGGCGCTTATTACAATGAGCAGTTCTTC
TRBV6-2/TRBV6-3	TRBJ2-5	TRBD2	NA	CASSSRLAGETQYF	TGTGCCAGCAGTTCCCGACTAGCGGGAGAGACCCAGTACTTC
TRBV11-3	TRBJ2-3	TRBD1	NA	CASSASWDREGDTQYF	TGTGCCAGCAGCGCCAGCTGGGACAGGGAAGGAGATACGCAGTATTTT
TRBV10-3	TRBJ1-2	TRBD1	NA	CAISELDRTSNYGYTF	TGTGCCATCAGTGAGTTGGACAGGACCTCTAACTATGGCTACACCTTC
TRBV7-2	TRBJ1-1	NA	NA	CASSLPFGTEAFF	TGTGCCAGCAGCCTCCCTTTCGGGACTGAAGCTTTCTTT
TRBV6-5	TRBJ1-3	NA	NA	CASFEFSGNTIYF	TGTGCCAGTTTTGAGTTTTCTGGAAACACCATATATTTT
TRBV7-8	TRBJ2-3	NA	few	CASSPWAAVVDTQYF	TGTGCCAGCAGCCCCTGGGCCGCGGTGGTGGATACGCAGTATTTT
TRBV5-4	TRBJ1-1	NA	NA	CASSRATLGTEAFF	TGTGCCAGCAGCAGGGCAACCCTGGGCACTGAAGCTTTCTTT
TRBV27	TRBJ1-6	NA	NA	CASSLRRNNSPLHF	TGTGCCAGCAGTTTACGCCGAAACAATTCACCCCTCCACTTT
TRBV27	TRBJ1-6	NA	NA	CASSLLRGSGNSPLHF	TGTGCCAGCAGTTTATTGCGGGGATCCGGGAATTCACCCCTCCACTTT
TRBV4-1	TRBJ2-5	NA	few	CASSQDPNAGTQETQYF	TGCGCCAGCAGCCAAGATCCAAATGCGGGTACCCAAGAGACCCAGTACTTC
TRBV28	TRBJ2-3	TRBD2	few	CASSGGEAGESTDTQYF	TGTGCCAGCAGTGGGGGTGAAGCGGGAGAAAGCACAGATACGCAGTATTTT
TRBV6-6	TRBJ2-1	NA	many	CASSYSRQNEQFF	TGTGCCAGCAGTTACTCCCGGCAGAATGAGCAGTTCTTC
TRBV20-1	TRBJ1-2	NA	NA	CSARDWESRNYGYTF	TGCAGTGCTAGAGATTGGGAAAGTAGAAACTATGGCTACACCTTC